The present entry profiles one T cell receptor beta chain with its context. Time point in this sample: newly diagnosed GD, antithyroid drugs for less than 3 months. RNA extracted from PBMCs served as the sequencing template. Building of the TCR beta libraries involved iRepertoire HTBI primers and Arm-PCR of CDR3 regions. One entry per CDR3 protein, called by TCRdb with MiXCR from the multiplex PCR reads. The data show fewer than 650,000 distinct CDR3 sequences, about 16% seen once. The record originates from a study of regulatory T cells in long-lasting Graves disease. Another study also made use of these data, one on T cells in Graves' hyperthyroidism and ophthalmopathy. From that second work: The TCR CDR3 was amplified in a first-round RT-PCR using the HTBI primer set.

The TCR sequence derives from a man younger than 35 with Graves disease. The sample consisted of peripheral blood mononuclear cells (PBMCs), taken at new diagnosis, from a patient treated with antithyroid drugs.

This CDR3 is CAITSRAPNTEAFF. As DNA, the CDR3 is TGTGCCATCACCAGCCGGGCCCCGAACACTGAAGCTTTCTTT. The V call is TRBV10-3, the J call TRBJ1-1; D gene ambiguous. The V end was cut by 7 bases, the J end by 1 base, with 13 bases between. The CDR3 sequence is 14 residues long. CDR1 is ENHRY, CDR2 SYGVKD, per germline.